Described below is a single T cell receptor (beta chain) sequence and its context. What it recognizes is unknown. This record belongs to a study of T cell responses to AZD1222 COVID-19 vaccine. Findings and limits, study-wide: Every sample of the repertoires postdated the peak T cell response.

The CDR3 has 14 residues. Germline values: CDR1 SGHTA, CDR2 FQGNSA. Trimming shortened V by 5 bases and J by 7 bases, and 15 bases separated the two germline ends. Method: immunoSEQ multiplex PCR; TCRdb's copy keeps in-frame clones and lacks some. The sample yields around 44,000 clones, approximately 86% seen once. This material consisted of peripheral blood, taken 28 days after the second AZD1222 dose. This receptor was identified in an adult who received the AZD1222 COVID-19 vaccine. The V gene is TRBV7-2, the J gene TRBJ2-1; D not certain. The CDR3 region is CASSLNSVWNEQFF. CDR3 coding DNA: TGTGCCAGCAGCCTCAATTCGGTTTGGAATGAGCAGTTCTTC.